This T cell receptor (beta chain) emerged from a study of cytomegalovirus exposure and HLA in healthy donors (dated by TCRdb to about 2017). For the study in its entirety: An earlier analysis of approximately 600 of the donors reported roughly 300 Gb of sequence data and 100 million to 130 million unique TCR beta sequences from 150 million to 200 million T cells. The study used immunosequencing to profile the T cell repertoires of 600 to 850 subjects and linked those repertoires to cytomegalovirus serostatus. The number of typed donors differed by locus: roughly 620-640 for A, B, C, DRB1 and DQB1; 522 for DQA1; around 610 for DPA1; and about 450 for DPB1. The study combined high-throughput TCR immunosequencing, statistical association of individual TCRs with disease status, and machine learning to predict cytomegalovirus infection status. All discovery cohort repertoires had been generated using a single sequencing platform. The genetic ancestry cluster associated with self-reported Caucasian donors included around four fifths of the roughly 390 genotyped donors. A later analysis re-analyzed previously published TCR beta repertoires from 666 donors and added high-resolution HLA genotyping to study TCR occurrence patterns. HLA typing covered class I and class II loci at four-digit resolution. In addition to the first cohort of around 670 subjects, a separate validation cohort of 100 to 150 different subjects was used. On average, roughly 250,000 unique TCR beta nucleotide sequences were sequenced per donor among about 400 genotyped donors of the cohort, with 15% to 20% of those sequences being non-productive. An earlier analysis of about 600 of the donors used high-throughput TCR beta sequencing to judge whether each TCR beta V gene segment behaved as functional or pseudogenic. Donor age, sex, ethnicity and CMV serostatus were compiled alongside the repertoire data. Rather than using new phenotypic data, the later analysis identified candidate immune exposures from TCR beta sequences and from how often those sequences occurred across donors. Five DR-DQ haplotypes were handled as single units for association and clustering, since linkage in the cohort was strong. The aim of the study was to test whether cataloging public T cell receptors could identify signatures of past pathogen exposure. Roughly 300 gigabases of sequencing data and 78 million or so unique TCR sequences were included in an early release covering about 600 HLA-typed donors. In a later genetic analysis, genome-wide SNP genotypes for about three fifths of the roughly 670 donors were used, and that subset was treated as a discovery cohort. Broader findings and caveats from the paper: In a later analysis, about 17,000 TCR beta sequences were associated with specific HLA alleles at a false discovery rate of 0.05. Because the 87-base-pair reads could not distinguish some IMGT-functional V segments, including TRBV6-2 and TRBV6-3, those segments were excluded. A later genetic analysis associated a missense DCLRE1C variant with V-gene and J-gene trimming of TCR beta chains, and an independent cohort replicated the association. A further reported finding was that TCR beta sequences accurately predicted the HLA-A and HLA-B alleles for most subjects in the first cohort. In a later analysis, the rate of TCR association differed among HLA loci, with DRB1 alleles having the most associated TCRs and HLA-C alleles having the fewest. The classifier was reported to diagnose cytomegalovirus status with high specificity and sensitivity in both the original cohort and the validation cohort. A later analysis reported that several top co-occurrence clusters appeared linked to parvovirus B19, influenza, CMV and Epstein-Barr virus. In this cohort, only TCR beta chains were sequenced, and detectable features were limited by the absence of alpha or paired-chain data. The earlier analysis of approximately 560 of the donors excluded some 15 rarely observed V segments, including chromosome 9 orphons, because counts were too low. Presence/absence analyses assumed roughly uniform sequencing depth across donors, an assumption that may not hold. Correlated functional status among segregating V segments might reflect linkage disequilibrium, but an unknown experimental factor could not be ruled out. A group of highly shared sequence variants was considered likely to be a technical artifact of the sequencing pipeline. A later analysis found that most CMV-associated TCR beta chains appeared HLA-restricted, with HLA associations seemingly driven largely by CMV exposure. Compared with the roughly 720-donor mean, donors in an Asian-associated ancestry cluster had fewer N-insertions in productive TCRs, according to a later genetic analysis. Because HLA typing was unavailable for some donors at each locus, only the typed subset was used in association tests. Most TCR sequences were observed very rarely across donors, whereas some public TCRs were present in many individuals. According to the authors, the approach could potentially be generalized to other disease states and immunological phenotypes. In a later analysis, HLA-associated TCR beta chains were found to be more clonally expanded and to have lower generation probabilities than equally common non-associated chains. Broadly in line with IMGT annotations, most TCR beta V segments showed up in productive rearrangements about 87% or about 30% of the time in an earlier analysis of around 550 of the donors. In the study, approximately 150 TCR beta chains were listed as associated with cytomegalovirus. When HLA alleles, especially DR and DQ, strongly co-occurred, attributing TCR associations to individual alleles was difficult. In vitro tests confirmed that a few of the cytomegalovirus-associated TCR beta chains recognize cytomegalovirus antigens. Immune exposure information for the cohort was limited to CMV serostatus.

This clone was detected only a few times. No antigen is known for it. Base quality data are lacking; no much larger clone is found one base away. Library construction relied on the immunoSEQ multiplex PCR assay. For the multiplex PCR, a mixture combining 60 forward primers for TCR Vbeta segments and 13 reverse primers for TCR Jbeta segments was used. The CDR3 region of rearranged TCR beta genes was amplified from genomic DNA with a multiplex PCR assay. The amplified TCR beta libraries were sequenced on the Illumina HiSeq System as 87-base-pair reads. As for the authors' bioinformatics: In a later analysis, 80 million or so unique TCR beta chains were counted across the approximately 620 repertoires, and about 9.9 million of these chains were shared by at least two donors. Raw reads were error-corrected and collapsed into unique sequences with a nearest-neighbor algorithm that merged closely related sequences to remove PCR and sequencing errors. To assign V, D and J gene segments, CDR3 sequences were aligned to IMGT reference sequences. Each retained sequence needed at least a six-nucleotide match to both a V gene segment and a J gene segment. A rearrangement was called productive if the CDR3 had no stop codons and remained in frame with V and J, and every other rearrangement was called non-productive. CDR3 was defined according to IMGT convention as the region running from the second conserved V-encoded cysteine to the conserved J-encoded phenylalanine. The earlier analysis of some 550 of the donors excluded any sequence lacking an unambiguous match to a single V gene segment. In an earlier analysis of some 590 of the donors, a V segment was called functional when productive rearrangements were above 56.7%, and segregating when the standard deviation between donors exceeded 5%. To diagnose cytomegalovirus status from the catalog of TCR beta chain sequences, a statistical classification framework was built. In a later analysis, V and J genes were assigned by comparing TCR nucleotide sequences against IMGT/GENE-DB human TR gene sequences. Using the TCRdist pipeline, a later analysis assigned CDR3 sequences along with most-parsimonious VDJ recombination scenarios. In a later analysis, every TCR beta chain was defined by the combination of its CDR3 amino acid sequence and its V-gene family, and reads without a unique V-gene family were dropped. As a way to deal with suspected cross-contamination and a sequencing artifact, a later analysis dropped approximately 570 nucleotide sequences that were highly shared and had low generation probability. In a later analysis, a clonal expansion index was calculated for each public chain from normalized within-repertoire ranks of inferred template counts. Generation probabilities in a later analysis came from a VDJ recombination model fitted to out-of-frame rearrangements, and those results were checked against IGoR. Hypergeometric tests were used in a later analysis to score TCR-TCR, TCR-HLA and TCR-CMV co-occurrence, with a repertoire-size bias correction applied to the TCR pairs. A later analysis estimated false discovery rates by permuting HLA or CMV assignments 20 times. In a later analysis, co-occurring TCRs were grouped using DBSCAN, with TCRdist sequence similarity added in when clustering inside HLA-allele-positive subsets. For co-occurrence clustering, repertoires with fewer than 30,000 or more than 120,000 public chains were excluded, along with a handful of repertoires with anomalous nucleotide sharing. Sourced from immuneACCESS, this table was stored by TCRdb with only in-frame sequences that have V and J called. A share of the clones is absent; for the studies checked, an unresolved V gene accounts for under half, and the remainder has no known explanation. D and trimming come from the DNA, and the V and J calls and clone size come from that table. Here the sample has about 110,000 clones; approximately 76% occur a single time. The ten largest clones take up 6.5% to 8.5% of the sample.

CDR1 and CDR2, looked up from the germline V gene, are SGHRS and YFSETQ. Cut back by 4 bases and 4 bases, the V and J ends lie 11 bases apart. From its cysteine to its phenylalanine, the CDR3 spans 13 amino acids. The read is trimmed to its CDR3 DNA, 39 bases read in frame from base 1. The cohort consisted of 670 or so healthy bone marrow donors. Cohort members were all nominally healthy when sampled, although unrecorded immune exposures were likely present. The donor tested CMV seropositive and was one of the 289 seropositive cohort members. A peripheral blood sample was provided by each donor, and peripheral blood mononuclear cells were used for TCR beta sequencing. Genomic DNA extraction from the blood cell samples was performed with the Qiagen DNeasy Blood Extraction Kit.

The sample was PBMCs. This sequence was found in a woman aged 50 to 60 in good health and CMV-seropositive. Rearrangement joined TRBV5-1 to TRBJ1-2, with TRBD1 tentatively as D gene (5 bases match). The DNA sequence reads TGCGCCAGCAGCCCAGGACAAGCCTATGGCTACACCTTC. It codes for CASSPGQAYGYTF.